This entry lists 14 T cell receptor beta chains sequenced from one sample in a study of cytomegalovirus exposure and HLA in healthy donors. Both 60 Vbeta primers and 13 Jbeta primers went into the PCR. TCRdb keeps only in-frame clones here, not all; method: immunoSEQ multiplex PCR. The profile shows roughly 170,000 clones, 80% of them singletons. The specimen was PBMCs. These receptors were taken from a boy younger than 18 in good health and CMV-seronegative.

The chain couples TRBV11-3 to TRBJ1-3; D is unclear. The CDR3 covers 13 residues. Per the germline V gene, CDR1 is SGHNT and CDR2 is YENEEA. The V end lost 2 bases, the J end lost 0 bases, and 2 bases lay between the germline ends. CDR3 sequence reads: CASSLYSGNTIYF. CDR3 bases: TGTGCCAGCAGCTTATACTCTGGAAACACCATATATTTT.

The rearrangement links TRBV5-8 to TRBJ1-1; 7 bases agree with TRBD1. Losses at the gene ends were 0 bases for V and 0 bases for J; bases not matched to a gene: 5. The CDR3 spans 16 residues. The germline V gene has CDR1 SGHTS and CDR2 YDEGEE. CDR3 sequence: CASSLAGTVMNTEAFF. CDR3 bases: TGTGCCAGCAGCTTGGCCGGGACAGTCATGAACACTGAAGCTTTCTTT.

This clone was observed many times. The chain joins TRBV4-1 to TRBJ2-4; D possibly corresponds to TRBD2 (5 bases). The CDR3 spans 19 residues. Germline loops: CDR1 MGHRA, CDR2 YSYEKL. Trimming cost V 3 bases and J 2 bases, with 23 bases left between them. The CDR3 protein is CASSQERILVTLSKNIQYF. Here the CDR3 DNA reads TGCGCCAGCAGCCAGGAGCGGATTTTAGTAACCCTATCCAAAAACATTCAGTACTTC.

The table lists this clone with a count of one. This sequence joins TRBV25-1 and TRBJ1-2; 9 bases match TRBD1. This CDR3 spans 16 amino acids. The germline CDR1 and CDR2 sequences are MGHDK and SYGVNS. V lost 4 bases and J lost 4; bases outside the gene matches: 10. The CDR3 region has the DNA TGTGCCAGCAGTGGGACTAGGGGACAGGGTTCCTATGGCTACACCTTC. Its translation: CASSGTRGQGSYGYTF.

The chain joins TRBV7-3 to TRBJ2-2; 9 bases map to TRBD2. Germline CDR1 and CDR2: SGHTA and FQGTGA. The junction had 7 bases not matched to a gene; V was cut back by 0 bases and J by 2 bases. CDR3 size: 18 residues. The CDR3, as DNA: TGTGCCAGCAGCTTAACCCCTCCGGGACTAGCAAACACCGGGGAGCTGTTTTTT. This translates into CASSLTPPGLANTGELFF.

The V call is TRBV11-3, the J call TRBJ2-2; possibly TRBD1 for D (6 bases). V shed 6 bases and J shed 0 bases, with 11 bases lying between them. The V gene's germline CDR1 is SGHNT and CDR2 YENEEA. The CDR3 is 15 amino acids. The CDR3 coding sequence is TGTGCCAGCAGAAGACAGGCCTCGAACACCGGGGAGCTGTTTTTT. This encodes CASRRQASNTGELFF. Looking up the rest from reference TRBV11-3 and TRBJ2-2 gives the full variable domain: EAGVVQSPRYKIIEKKQPVAFWCNPISGHNTLYWYLQNLGQGPELLIRYENEEAVDDSQLPKDRFSAERLKGVDSTLKIQPAELGDSAVYLCASRRQASNTGELFFGEGSRLTVL.

This clone was observed a single time. The rearrangement links TRBV11-3 to TRBJ2-1, with 9 bases fitting TRBD2. Per the germline V gene, CDR1 is SGHNT and CDR2 is YENEEA. The CDR3 consists of 16 residues. V was pared by 2 bases and J by 4 bases, with 6 bases of the junction left unmatched. CDR3 nucleotides: TGTGCCAGCAGCTTATATGGTAGCGGGAGATACAATGAGCAGTTCTTC. Protein: CASSLYGSGRYNEQFF. Based on the CDR3 plus reference TRBV11-3 and TRBJ2-1, the full variable domain is EAGVVQSPRYKIIEKKQPVAFWCNPISGHNTLYWYLQNLGQGPELLIRYENEEAVDDSQLPKDRFSAERLKGVDSTLKIQPAELGDSAVYLCASSLYGSGRYNEQFFGPGTRLTVL.

This clone was counted between two and nine times. This chain joins TRBV11-2 and TRBJ2-6, with D maybe TRBD2 (6 bases). This CDR3 region has 16 residues. The V gene's germline CDR1 is SGHAT and CDR2 FQNNGV. Trimming took off 1 base at V and 4 bases at J, with 11 bases between the two ends. CDR3 loop: CASSLGLALGANVLTF. CDR3 nucleotides: TGTGCCAGCAGCTTAGGTCTAGCGTTAGGGGCCAACGTCCTGACTTTC.

The CDR3 here is CATSRTGAKSEKLFF. The CDR3 DNA reads TGTGCCACCAGCAGAACAGGGGCGAAATCTGAAAAACTGTTTTTT. The chain carries TRBV15 and TRBJ1-4; 7 nucleotides align to TRBD1. The germline gives CDR1 LNHNV, CDR2 YYDKDF (reference sequence). The CDR3 length is 15 residues. Losses at the gene ends were 2 bases for V and 7 bases for J; bases not matched to a gene: 7. The whole variable domain, remainder taken from reference TRBV15 and TRBJ1-4, is DAMVIQNPRYQVTQFGKPVTLSCSQTLNHNVMYWYQQKSSQAPKLLFHYYDKDFNNEADTPDNFQSRRPNTSFCFLDIRSPGLGDTAMYLCATSRTGAKSEKLFFGSGTQLSVL.

This clone has just a few counts. V gene TRBV19 combines with J gene TRBJ2-7; 9 nucleotides line up with TRBD1. The CDR3 extends over 14 amino acids. J gave up 2 bases and V 2 bases, and 1 base lay outside the gene matches. Germline values: CDR1 LNHDA, CDR2 SQIVND (reference sequence). The CDR3 nucleotides read TGTGCCAGTAGTATAACAGGGGGCCCCTACGAGCAGTACTTC. Its protein is CASSITGGPYEQYF.

V and J are TRBV30 and TRBJ1-2; D is possibly TRBD1 (6 bases). The length of the CDR3 is 14 residues. V lost 4 bases to trimming and J lost 8 bases, with 20 bases between them. Germline V lookup: CDR1 GTSNPN, CDR2 SVGIG (reference sequence). CDR3 nucleotides: TGTGCCTGGATACCCGACAGGTCGGTAACGGGCTACACCTTC. Its protein is CAWIPDRSVTGYTF.

The V call is TRBV5-4, the J call TRBJ1-2; D is perhaps TRBD1 (6 bases). V was pared by 3 bases and J by 7 bases, with 13 bases between. Germline CDR1 is SGHNT and CDR2 is YYREEE (reference sequence). CDR3 length: 13 residues. CDR3 DNA: TGTGCCAGCAGCTGGGGGCAGGGGCTTGGCTACACCTTC. This encodes CASSWGQGLGYTF.

V and J are TRBV9 and TRBJ2-1, with unresolved D. Trimming pared 3 bases from V and 5 bases from J, leaving 6 bases between. Germline V gene sequence: CDR1 SGDLS, CDR2 YYNGEE. This CDR3 spans 12 amino acids. CDR3 loop: CASSGSNNEQFF. DNA of the CDR3: TGTGCCAGCAGCGGTTCTAACAATGAGCAGTTCTTC. Complete variable domain (other parts from reference TRBV9 and TRBJ2-1): DSGVTQTPKHLITATGQRVTLRCSPRSGDLSVYWYQQSLDQGLQFLIQYYNGEERAKGNILERFSAQQFPDLHSELNLSSLELGDSALYFCASSGSNNEQFFGPGTRLTVL.

The chain links TRBV6-5 to TRBJ2-1; D possibly corresponds to TRBD2 (6 bases). This CDR3 is built from 16 residues. Per germline, CDR1 MNHEY and CDR2 SVGAGI. The V gene lost 2 bases and the J gene lost 5 bases, with 16 bases spanning the gap. The CDR3 region has the DNA TGTGCCAGCAGTTACCATACAAGTTGGACTAACAATGAGCAGTTCTTC. Translation gives CASSYHTSWTNNEQFF.